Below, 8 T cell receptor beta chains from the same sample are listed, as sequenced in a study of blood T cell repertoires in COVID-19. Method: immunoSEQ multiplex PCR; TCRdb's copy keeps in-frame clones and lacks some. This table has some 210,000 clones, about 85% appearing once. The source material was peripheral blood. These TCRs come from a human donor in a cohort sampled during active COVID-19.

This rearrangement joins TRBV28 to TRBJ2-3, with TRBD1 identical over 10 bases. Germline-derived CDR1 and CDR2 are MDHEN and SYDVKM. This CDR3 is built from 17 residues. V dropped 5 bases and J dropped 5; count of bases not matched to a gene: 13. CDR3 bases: TGTGCCAGCAGTGCCTACACGGGACAGGGGAGGAGAGATACGCAGTATTTT. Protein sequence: CASSAYTGQGRRDTQYF.

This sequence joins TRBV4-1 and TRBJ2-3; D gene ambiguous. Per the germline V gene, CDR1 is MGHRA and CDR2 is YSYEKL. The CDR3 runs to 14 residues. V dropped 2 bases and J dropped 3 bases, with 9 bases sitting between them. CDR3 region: CASSQLGATDTQYF. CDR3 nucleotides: TGCGCCAGCAGCCAACTCGGAGCAACAGATACGCAGTATTTT.

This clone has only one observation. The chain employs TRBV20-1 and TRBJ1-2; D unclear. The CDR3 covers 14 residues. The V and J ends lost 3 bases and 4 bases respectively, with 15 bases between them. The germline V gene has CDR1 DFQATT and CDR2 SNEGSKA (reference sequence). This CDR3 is CSASSNSLGYGYTF. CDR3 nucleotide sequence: TGCAGTGCTAGTTCTAATTCCCTCGGCTATGGCTACACCTTC.

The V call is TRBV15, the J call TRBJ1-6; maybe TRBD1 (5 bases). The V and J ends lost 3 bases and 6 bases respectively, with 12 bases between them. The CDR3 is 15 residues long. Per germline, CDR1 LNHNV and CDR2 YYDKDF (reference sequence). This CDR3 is CATSSRWGGNSPLHF. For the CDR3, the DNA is TGTGCCACCAGCAGCCGCTGGGGGGGTAATTCACCCCTCCACTTT.

The CDR3: CASSPKTRDRGTYEQYV. DNA of the CDR3: TGTGCCAGCAGCCCAAAGACTCGGGACAGGGGGACCTACGAGCAGTACGTC. V and J are TRBV3-1 (or the pseudogene TRBV3-2) and TRBJ2-7; 11 nucleotides agree with TRBD1. The CDR3 runs to 17 residues. The germline gives CDR1 LGHDT, CDR2 YNNKEL (reference sequence). The V gene end was trimmed by 4 bases and the J gene end by 2 bases; junction bases not matched to a gene: 10.

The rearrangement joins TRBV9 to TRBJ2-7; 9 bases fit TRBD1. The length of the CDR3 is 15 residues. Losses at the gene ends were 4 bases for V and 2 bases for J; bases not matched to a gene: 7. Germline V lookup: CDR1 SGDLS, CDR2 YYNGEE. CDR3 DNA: TGTGCCAGCAGCTACGGGGGGACAGGGACCTACGAGCAGTACTTC. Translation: CASSYGGTGTYEQYF. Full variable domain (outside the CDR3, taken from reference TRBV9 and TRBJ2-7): DSGVTQTPKHLITATGQRVTLRCSPRSGDLSVYWYQQSLDQGLQFLIQYYNGEERAKGNILERFSAQQFPDLHSELNLSSLELGDSALYFCASSYGGTGTYEQYFGPGTRLTVT.

The CDR3 loop is CASRSAGANGYTF. Written as DNA, the CDR3 is TGCGCCAGCCGATCGGCGGGGGCTAATGGCTACACCTTC. This chain uses TRBV10-2 with TRBJ1-2; a possible D gene is TRBD1 (6 bases). This CDR3 spans 13 amino acids. Germline CDR1 and CDR2: WSHSY and SAAADI. V lost 8 bases, J lost 6 bases, and 16 bases lay in between.

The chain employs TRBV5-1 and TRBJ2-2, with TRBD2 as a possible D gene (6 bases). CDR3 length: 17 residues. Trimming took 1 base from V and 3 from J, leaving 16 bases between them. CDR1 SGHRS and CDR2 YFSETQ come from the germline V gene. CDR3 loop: CASSLTPGLTDTGELFF. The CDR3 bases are TGCGCCAGCAGCTTGACCCCGGGACTCACAGACACCGGGGAGCTGTTTTTT.